This is a list of T cell receptor beta chains from one sample in a study of T-cell reconstitution after alpha-beta-depleted transplantation in children. Via MiXCR, TCRdb re-called the PCR reads, giving one row per CDR3 protein. In the table there are more than 400,000 distinct CDR3 sequences, over 9.5% of which are singletons. The source was PBMCs, mostly from graft donor cells, collected 180 days after TCRalphabeta/CD19-depleted stem cell transplant. The receptors stem from a female patient between 2 and 15 years old who had a stem cell transplant for aplastic anemia, so the T cells may come from the graft donor. CDR3s include the opening cysteine and the closing phenylalanine or tryptophan. The D gene is left open where the match is weak. Expanded clones are given a class, and other clones once, few, many or no size at all.

D	V	size	J	DNA	CDR3
.	TRBV12-3/TRBV12-4	.	TRBJ1-5	TGTGCCAGCAGTTTAGCGCACTCCGGCAGGGGCCTCAATCAGCCCCAGCATTTT	CASSLAHSGRGLNQPQHF
.	TRBV7-8	.	TRBJ2-2	TGTGCCAGCAGCTTGGGACGAGTGAACACCGGGGAGCTGTTTTTT	CASSLGRVNTGELFF
TRBD1	TRBV27	few	TRBJ2-2	TGTGCCAGCAGTCGTCAAGGGGGCATATCGACCGGGGAGCTGTTTTTT	CASSRQGGISTGELFF
.	TRBV10-3	few	TRBJ1-2	TGTGCCATCAGAACAGGTTATGAGGTTGGCTACACCTTC	CAIRTGYEVGYTF
TRBD1	TRBV12-3/TRBV12-4	many	TRBJ2-7	TGTGCCAGCAGTTATCGCCGGGACAGATACGAGCAGTACTTC	CASSYRRDRYEQYF
.	TRBV9	many	TRBJ2-7	TGTGCCAGCACCTCAGGAACCCAGGGATCCTACGAGCAGTACTTC	CASTSGTQGSYEQYF
.	TRBV12-5	.	TRBJ1-2	TGTGCTAGTGGTTACCCTGGGACGGACGTGGGCTACACCTTC	CASGYPGTDVGYTF
.	TRBV19	once	TRBJ2-1	TGTGCCAGTAGTATAGGGAGGCTAATCGATTACAATGAGCAGTTCTTC	CASSIGRLIDYNEQFF
.	TRBV14	.	TRBJ1-5	TGTGCCAGCAGCCCGGGCGGGGGGAGTAGCAATCAGCCCCAGCATTTT	CASSPGGGSSNQPQHF
TRBD1	TRBV12-3/TRBV12-4	.	TRBJ2-5	TGTGCCAGCAACCACAGGGGAAAGACCCAGTACTTC	CASNHRGKTQYF
.	TRBV12-3/TRBV12-4	.	TRBJ1-4	TGTGCCAGCAGTGGGACTGGGAGGACGGAAAAACTGTTTTTT	CASSGTGRTEKLFF
TRBD2	TRBV6-1	.	TRBJ2-3	TGTGCCAGCAGAGCCTCCGGGACTAGCGGGACGTGGTGTACGCAGTATTTT	CASRASGTSGTWCTQYF
TRBD2	TRBV20-1	many	TRBJ2-1	TGCAGTGCTGCCCTAGCGGGGGGGCCTCACAATGAGCAGTTCTTC	CSAALAGGPHNEQFF
TRBD2	TRBV11-2	.	TRBJ2-2	TGTGCCAGCAGGGATACGGGACTAGCGGGAACCGGGGAGCTGTTTTTT	CASRDTGLAGTGELFF
.	TRBV18	few	TRBJ1-1	TGTGCCAGCTACCGTTTAGGGGGTAGCACTGAAGCTTTCTTT	CASYRLGGSTEAFF
.	TRBV27	.	TRBJ2-2	TGTGCCAGCAGTTTCGTGAGAACCGGGGAGCTGTTTTTT	CASSFVRTGELFF